Sequencing of this T cell receptor beta chain was carried out in a study of pediatric ulcerative colitis (dated by TCRdb to about 2019). Broadly, across the study: Of the ulcerative colitis patients, about 7 had pancolitis and two had left-sided colitis, and histology in every patient was consistent with ulcerative colitis. From nine newly diagnosed, treatment-naive pediatric ulcerative colitis patients and four non-IBD control children, paired blood and rectal samples were collected. Using the Pediatric Ulcerative Colitis Activity Index, a couple of patients were classed as having mild disease, several as having moderate disease and three as having acute severe colitis.

Using the immunoSEQ TRB Survey service, rearranged CDR3 beta regions were amplified from genomic DNA with multiplex V and J primers. To keep depth equal across samples, survey-level sequencing depth of up to 500,000 reads per sample was applied. Libraries were purified, pooled and sequenced on Illumina technology. The original pipeline was this. immunoSEQ online tools were used for productive clonality, sample overlap, pairwise scatters, CDR3 beta length, V/D/J gene usage and productiveness. Calculated diversity was defined as the number of unique rearrangements divided by total templates, multiplied by 100, and Shannon and Simpson indices were computed as well. Principal component analysis used the R prcomp function and ggbiplot package on Z-score normalized data. Morisita's index was used to measure clonal overlap between blood and rectum within each subject. TCRdb limited this immuneACCESS table to in-frame rearrangements with V and J called. A share of clones is missing; checked studies link under half to unresolved V genes, and the rest is unexplained. That table furnishes V, J and clone size, whereas the DNA furnished D and trimming. This sample lists 30,000 to 35,000 clones; roughly 81% were detected once. 1.1% of the sample rests with the top ten.

The germline V end is reduced by 8 bases and the J end by 1 base; junction bases left unmatched: 8. Measured from the cysteine to the phenylalanine, the CDR3 is 14 residues long. Of the read, only the CDR3 DNA is kept; its 42 bases are in frame from base 1. The germline V gene yields SQVTM for CDR1 and ANQGSEA for CDR2. A remark on this clone: Its recognized antigen is unknown. Per-nucleotide qualities are absent, and no much larger clonotype sits a single base away.

During colonoscopy, one to two pinch biopsies were obtained from the rectum for research. Before the diagnostic colonoscopy, none of the ulcerative colitis patients had been given any immunosuppressive medication. Before DNA was isolated, the rectal biopsies underwent proteinase K digestion. The Wizard kit (Promega) was used to extract genomic DNA from blood and intestinal samples. The paper's findings and limits, for the study overall: A couple of patients' blood samples yielded substantially fewer templates for technical reasons and were excluded from blood-rectal overlap analysis. The healthy control group was small, consisting of only four individuals. Compared with controls, ulcerative colitis patients showed significantly higher autologous blood-rectal clonal overlap, a finding that suggests increased T cell trafficking to inflamed tissue. A couple of rectal CDR3 clonotypes were found in every ulcerative colitis patient but in no control. Rectal pinch biopsies may have included blood-derived T cells, especially in patients with overt colitis. Features of the rectal repertoire distinguished controls, mild-moderate colitis patients and acute severe colitis patients, and in acute severe colitis rectal diversity was lower because of clonal expansions. Because the repertoires came from total lymphocyte DNA, rare subsets such as regulatory T cells may have patterns that are not reflected.

The clonotype comes from a boy younger than 18 with mild ulcerative colitis. The sample taken for sequencing was gut tissue. The chain is made from TRBV29-1 and TRBJ2-5; a stretch of 9 junction bases matches TRBD1. The sequenced DNA is TGCAGCATTCGACAGGGGGGCAGCCAAGAGACCCAGTACTTC. Its translation is CSIRQGGSQETQYF.